What follows describes a single TCR beta chain. This clonotype has a handful of counts. What antigen it recognizes has not been identified. Base qualities are missing; no much larger clone stands one base away. The entry originates in a study of blood T cells in healthy people across ages (dated by TCRdb to the mid-2010s). Notes on the research overall: In model experiments, template switching captured roughly one uniquely barcoded TCR beta cDNA molecule for every two T cells. To track age-related changes in TCR beta repertoire diversity, the study relied on deep sequencing normalized with unique cDNA molecular identifiers. Four age groups were formed from the donors: young (average roughly 16 years), middle-aged (approximately 39), aged (more than 55) and long-lived (less than 85). The study analyzed two additional independent replicas of 1 million unique cDNA reads from the same blood draw for two donors, one aged 18 to 29 and one aged 80 or older. Results the study describes overall, beyond this receptor: Because donor CMV infection status was unknown, age-related changes in expanded clonotypes were potentially confounded. A strong correlation was found between observed TCR beta diversity and the percentage of naive T cells measured by flow cytometry. Total diversity estimates from one million sequenced T cells were considered lower bounds and underestimates. Conclusive comparison of naive and antigen-experienced compartments was prevented by the profiling of bulk unsorted PBMCs. As age increased, observed TCR beta diversity per million T cells dropped in a roughly linear way, and a significant reduction was already evident by age roughly 36. Compared with the aged group, the long-lived group had more naive CD4+ T cells, fewer expanded clones and increased TCR diversity, a pattern suggesting age selection.

Receptor amplification or capture employed 5' RACE. Sequencer: Illumina HiSeq 2500. A second PCR of about 6 to 12 cycles was performed with a sample-barcoded 5' primer and a J-beta primer mix. A unique molecular identifier was introduced onto each TCR beta cDNA molecule by a template-switch 5' adaptor carrying 12 random nucleotides. At least 2.5 million CDR3-containing paired-end reads were obtained from each sample. First-strand cDNA was synthesized from all RNA with the Mint cDNA synthesis kit, primed by a TRBC-specific oligonucleotide. Following uracil-DNA glycosylase treatment, all cDNA underwent a first 18-cycle PCR with the universal primers M1SS and BC2_uni_R. The published analysis was carried out like this. For normalization, 1 million high-quality reads, each with a distinct molecular identifier, were randomly selected from each sample. Instead of being binned into consensus sequences, reads that shared molecular identifiers were thrown out. MiTCR, set to a Q25 quality threshold and the strictest error-elimination algorithm, was used for CDR3 identification, clonotype clustering and error correction. A nonparametric unseen species model using Euler transformation provided a lower-bound estimate of total TCR beta diversity. TCRdb itself trimmed the public reads at Q25 with fastp, ran MiXCR and retained productive beta chains. Each CDR3 protein gets just one entry, which takes the most common genes and DNA from the rows behind it. TCRdb assigned the V and J calls; the authors' analysis was not used. The sample has more than 1,000,000 distinct CDR3 sequences on record, 25% of them singletons. The biggest ten clones account for around 0.75% of the sample.

Donors were a few dozen systemically healthy Caucasian individuals from Russia aged about 6 to 100 years. About 10 milliliters of peripheral blood were collected from each donor into EDTA-treated Vacutainer tubes. PBMCs were isolated by Ficoll-Paque density-gradient centrifugation, with at least 7 million obtained per sample. Trizol reagent was used to extract total RNA from the PBMCs, yielding at least 5.5 micrograms per sample. For every donor, flow cytometry on a PBMC aliquot measured the percentage of naive CD45RAhigh/CD27high T cells. At the junction V is shortened by 5 bases and J by 5 bases; bases outside the gene matches: 7. The CDR3 runs 15 amino acids, cysteine and phenylalanine included. The read is trimmed to its CDR3 DNA, 45 bases read in frame from base 1. These same records also appear under a second study, on T cells of mothers and their children. The other study reports the following: The donors were nine systemically healthy Caucasian individuals, made up of three mothers and their six children. cDNA synthesis consumed the entire amount of extracted RNA, loaded at roughly 1.5 ug RNA in each 15 ul reaction. In the second PCR, the M1S primer introduced both the sample barcodes and 2-4 random nucleotides. Over 8 million TCR beta CDR3 reads came from each mother, compared with roughly 2.8 million reads from each child. TCR recombination output is similarly shaped by thymic selection in related and unrelated pairs, with a minor effect exerted by inherited differences. Related mother-child pairs always showed normalized repertoire overlap that was slightly higher than in unrelated mother-child pairs, though the difference was never significant. With a sensitivity of about 100 clones per million clonotypes, no persistent microchimeric T cell clones were detected. In the study, deep NGS was used to compare the TCR beta repertoires of mothers and children, and features distinguishing related mother-child pairs from unrelated individuals were sought. Mothers averaged approximately 40 +/- 4 years of age and children averaged about 10 +/- 4 years. After adapters were ligated using NEBNext reagents, the libraries underwent 100+100 nt paired-end sequencing on an Illumina HiSeq 2000. To prevent cross-contamination, the mother and child libraries were prepared a month apart and were sequenced in separate runs. For each donor, between about 500,000 and 2,200,000 distinct TCR beta clonotypes were identified. Naive TCR beta clonotypes were estimated from low-frequency clonotypes matched to each donor's FACS-determined naive share, without sorting.

The chain is made from TRBV12-3 or TRBV12-4 and TRBJ2-2, with 8 central nucleotides matching TRBD1. The sequenced material came from blood. The sequence came from a girl between 2 and 10 years old in good health. The DNA sequence reads TGTGCCAGCAGTCGGGGGACAGGACGAACCGGGGAGCTGTTTTTT. This yields the protein CASSRGTGRTGELFF.